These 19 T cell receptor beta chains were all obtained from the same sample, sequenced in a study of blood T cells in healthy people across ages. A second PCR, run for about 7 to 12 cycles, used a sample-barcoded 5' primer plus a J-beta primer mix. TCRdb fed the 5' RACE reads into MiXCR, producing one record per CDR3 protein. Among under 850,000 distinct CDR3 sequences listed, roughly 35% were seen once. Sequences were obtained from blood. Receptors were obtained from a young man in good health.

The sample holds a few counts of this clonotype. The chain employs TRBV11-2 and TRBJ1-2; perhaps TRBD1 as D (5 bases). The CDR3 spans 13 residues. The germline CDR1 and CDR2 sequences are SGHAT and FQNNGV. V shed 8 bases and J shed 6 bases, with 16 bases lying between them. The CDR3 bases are TGTGCCAGCGGACACCGCGGTACCAATGGCTACACCTTC. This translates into CASGHRGTNGYTF.

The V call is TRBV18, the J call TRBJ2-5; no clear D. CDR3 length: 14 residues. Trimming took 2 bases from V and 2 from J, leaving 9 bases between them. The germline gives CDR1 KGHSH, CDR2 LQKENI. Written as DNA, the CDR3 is TGTGCCAGCTCACCAAGTAACTTGCAAGAGACCCAGTACTTC. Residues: CASSPSNLQETQYF.

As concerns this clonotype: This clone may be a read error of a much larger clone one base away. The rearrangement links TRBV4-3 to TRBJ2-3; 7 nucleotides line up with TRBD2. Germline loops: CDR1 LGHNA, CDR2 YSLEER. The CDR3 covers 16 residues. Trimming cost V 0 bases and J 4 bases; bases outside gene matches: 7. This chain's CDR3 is CASSQDRRGGADTQYF. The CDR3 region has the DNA TGCGCCAGCAGCCAAGATAGAAGGGGAGGGGCAGATACGCAGTATTTT.

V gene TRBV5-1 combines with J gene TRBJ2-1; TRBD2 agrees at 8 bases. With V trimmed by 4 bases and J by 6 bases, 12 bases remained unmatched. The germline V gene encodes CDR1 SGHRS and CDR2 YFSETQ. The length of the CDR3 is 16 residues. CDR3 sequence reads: CASSVLPGLEGNEQFF. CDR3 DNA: TGCGCCAGCAGCGTGTTACCGGGACTAGAGGGCAATGAGCAGTTCTTC.

This chain's CDR3 is CASSVGGPNGYTF. The CDR3 DNA follows: TGTGCCAGCAGTGTTGGGGGGCCGAATGGCTACACCTTC. The chain couples TRBV12-3 or TRBV12-4 to TRBJ1-2; TRBD1 is a possible D gene (6 bases). This CDR3 contains 13 residues. V lost 5 bases to trimming and J lost 6 bases, with 13 bases between them.

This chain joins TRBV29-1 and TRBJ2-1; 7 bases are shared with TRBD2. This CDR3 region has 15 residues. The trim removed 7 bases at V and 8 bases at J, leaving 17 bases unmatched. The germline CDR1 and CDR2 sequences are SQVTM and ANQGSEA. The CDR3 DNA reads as TGCAGCGGTAAGATTCTAGCGGAGAAATACGATGAGCAGTTCTTC. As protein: CSGKILAEKYDEQFF.

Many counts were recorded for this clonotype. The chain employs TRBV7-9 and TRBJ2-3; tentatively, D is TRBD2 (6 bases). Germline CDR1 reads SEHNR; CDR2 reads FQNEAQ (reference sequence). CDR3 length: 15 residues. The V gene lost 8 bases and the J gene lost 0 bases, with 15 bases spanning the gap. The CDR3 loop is CASYRRGSSTDTQYF. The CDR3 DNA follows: TGTGCCAGCTACCGTCGGGGGTCTAGCACAGATACGCAGTATTTT.

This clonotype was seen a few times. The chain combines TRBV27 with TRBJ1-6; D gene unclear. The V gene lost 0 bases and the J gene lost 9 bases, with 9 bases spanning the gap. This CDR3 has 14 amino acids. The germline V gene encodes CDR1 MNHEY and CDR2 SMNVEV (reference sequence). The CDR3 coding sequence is TGTGCCAGCAGTTTATCCGGTGTTTCTTCACCCCTCCACTTT. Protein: CASSLSGVSSPLHF.

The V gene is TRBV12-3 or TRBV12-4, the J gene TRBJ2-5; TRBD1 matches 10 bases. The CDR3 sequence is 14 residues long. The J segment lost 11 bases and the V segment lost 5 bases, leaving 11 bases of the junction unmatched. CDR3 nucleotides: TGTGCCAGCAGTGACAGGGGGCGTAACAATGAGCAGTACTTC. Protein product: CASSDRGRNNEQYF.

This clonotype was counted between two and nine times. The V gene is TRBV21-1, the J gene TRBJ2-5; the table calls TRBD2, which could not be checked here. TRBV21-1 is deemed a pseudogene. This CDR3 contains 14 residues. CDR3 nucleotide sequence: TGTGCCAGCAGCTCCGGGACTAGCGGGGGAGAGCAGTACTTC. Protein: CASSSGTSGGEQYF.

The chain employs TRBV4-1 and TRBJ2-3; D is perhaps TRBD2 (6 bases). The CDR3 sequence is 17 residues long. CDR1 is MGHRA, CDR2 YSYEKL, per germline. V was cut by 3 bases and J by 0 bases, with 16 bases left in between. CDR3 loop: CASSQEGRRGSTDTQYF. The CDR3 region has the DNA TGCGCCAGCAGCCAGGAGGGACGGCGGGGCAGCACAGATACGCAGTATTTT.

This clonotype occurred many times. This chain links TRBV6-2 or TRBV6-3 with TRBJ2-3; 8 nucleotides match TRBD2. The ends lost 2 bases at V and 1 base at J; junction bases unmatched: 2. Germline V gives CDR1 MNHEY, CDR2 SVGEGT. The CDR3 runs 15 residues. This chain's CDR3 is CASSYLGLGTDTQYF. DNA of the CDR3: TGTGCCAGCAGTTACCTGGGACTAGGCACAGATACGCAGTATTTT.

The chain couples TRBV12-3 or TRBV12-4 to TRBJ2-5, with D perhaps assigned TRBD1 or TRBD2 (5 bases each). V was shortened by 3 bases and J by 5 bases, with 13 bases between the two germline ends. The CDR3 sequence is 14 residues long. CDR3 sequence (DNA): TGTGCCAGCAGTTTGGCCGGGACCTCGGAGACCCAGTACTTC. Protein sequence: CASSLAGTSETQYF.

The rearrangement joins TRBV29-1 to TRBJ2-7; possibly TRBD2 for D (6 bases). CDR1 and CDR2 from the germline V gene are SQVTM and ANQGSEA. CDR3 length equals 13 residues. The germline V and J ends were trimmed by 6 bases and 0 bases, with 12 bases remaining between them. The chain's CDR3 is CSVRAGLSYEQYF. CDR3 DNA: TGCAGCGTGAGGGCGGGACTCTCCTACGAGCAGTACTTC.

This CDR3 is CASSRNRDFEQYF. The CDR3, as DNA: TGTGCCAGCAGTCGGAACAGGGACTTTGAGCAGTACTTC. This chain joins TRBV14 and TRBJ2-5, with D possibly called TRBD1 or TRBD2 (6 bases each). CDR1 SGHDN and CDR2 FVKESK come from the germline V gene. This CDR3 has 13 amino acids. V lost 6 bases and J 11 bases, leaving 19 bases between the germline ends.

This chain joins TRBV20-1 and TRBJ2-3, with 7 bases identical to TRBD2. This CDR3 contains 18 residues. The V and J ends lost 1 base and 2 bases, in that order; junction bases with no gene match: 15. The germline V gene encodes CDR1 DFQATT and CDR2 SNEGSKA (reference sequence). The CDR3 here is CSARVGTGGVRSTDTQYF. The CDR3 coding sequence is TGCAGTGCTAGAGTTGGTACTGGGGGGGTGCGATCCACAGATACGCAGTATTTT.

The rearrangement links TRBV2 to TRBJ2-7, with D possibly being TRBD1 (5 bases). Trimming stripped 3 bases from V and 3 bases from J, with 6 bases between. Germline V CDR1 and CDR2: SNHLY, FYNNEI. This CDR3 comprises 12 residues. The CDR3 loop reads CASSEGLYEQYF. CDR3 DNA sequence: TGTGCCAGCAGTGAGGGGCTCTACGAGCAGTACTTC. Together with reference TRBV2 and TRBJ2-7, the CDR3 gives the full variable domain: EPEVTQTPSHQVTQMGQEVILRCVPISNHLYFYWYRQILGQKVEFLVSFYNNEISEKSEIFDDQFSVERPDGSNFTLKIRSTKLEDSAMYFCASSEGLYEQYFGPGTRLTVT.

The CDR3 bases are TGCGCCAGCAGCTCCGGGGAATCCTACAATGAGCAGTACTTC. Its translation is CASSSGESYNEQYF. J is TRBJ2-1 and V is TRBV5-1; tentatively, D is TRBD2 (5 bases). The end of the DNA is better explained by TRBJ2-7, so the J call may be wrong. Germline loops: CDR1 SGHRS, CDR2 YFSETQ. CDR3 size: 14 residues.

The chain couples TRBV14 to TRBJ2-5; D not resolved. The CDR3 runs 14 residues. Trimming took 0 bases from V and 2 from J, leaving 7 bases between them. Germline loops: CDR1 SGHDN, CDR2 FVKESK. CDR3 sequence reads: CASSQEGRQETQYF. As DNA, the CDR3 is TGTGCCAGCAGCCAAGAGGGCAGACAAGAGACCCAGTACTTC.